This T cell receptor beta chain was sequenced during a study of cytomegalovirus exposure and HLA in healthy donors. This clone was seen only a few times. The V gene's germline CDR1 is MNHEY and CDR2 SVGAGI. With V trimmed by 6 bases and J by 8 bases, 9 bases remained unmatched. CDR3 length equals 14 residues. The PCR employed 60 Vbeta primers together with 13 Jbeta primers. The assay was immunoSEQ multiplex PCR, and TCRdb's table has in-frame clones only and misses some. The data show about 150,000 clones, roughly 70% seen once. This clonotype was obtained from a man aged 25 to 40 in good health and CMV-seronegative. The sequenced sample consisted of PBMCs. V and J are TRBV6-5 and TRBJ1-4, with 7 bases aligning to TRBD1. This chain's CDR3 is CASRRQGINEKLFF. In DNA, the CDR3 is TGTGCCAGCAGGAGACAGGGAATAAACGAAAAACTGTTTTTT.